Presented here are 28 T cell receptor beta chains from one specimen sequenced in a study of T cell responses to AZD1222 COVID-19 vaccine. Repertoires were generated with immunoSEQ multiplex PCR, while TCRdb's copy carries only in-frame clones and drops some. The data show about 120,000 clones, roughly 88% seen once. The sample in question was peripheral blood, obtained on day 0 of MenACWY control vaccination. The receptor source for this set is an adult in good health.

The chain uses TRBV30 and TRBJ2-7; 12 bases line up with TRBD1. CDR3 length: 13 amino acids. V lost 0 bases, J lost 12 bases, and 6 bases stayed unmatched. Looked up from germline, CDR1 is GTSNPN and CDR2 is SVGIG (reference sequence). CDR3 DNA sequence: TGTGCCTGGAGTGTACTCGGGACAGGGGGCGCGTACTTC. As protein: CAWSVLGTGGAYF.

This clone has only one observation. Germline and junction disagree at one end, which may indicate a read error. The genes are TRBV7-9 and TRBJ1-4, with D hard to call. The CDR3 is 12 residues long. Germline lookup yields CDR1 SEHNR and CDR2 FQNEAQ (reference sequence). CDR3 DNA sequence: TGTGCCAGCACGGCCGCTAATCAAAAACTGTTTTTT. Amino acids: CASTAANQKLFF.

This chain joins TRBV10-3 and TRBJ2-1; D may match TRBD1 or TRBD2 (5 bases each). Germline V CDR1 and CDR2: ENHRY, SYGVKD. V lost 3 bases to trimming and J lost 5 bases, with 14 bases between them. The CDR3 has 15 residues. CDR3 residues: CAISDVERGHNEQFF. The CDR3 coding sequence is TGTGCCATCAGTGATGTGGAGAGGGGACACAATGAGCAGTTCTTC.

This sequence joins TRBV5-6 and TRBJ1-3, with D possibly being TRBD1 (5 bases). Germline lookup yields CDR1 SGHDT and CDR2 YYEEEE. Between the trimmed V and J ends, which lost 3 bases and 0 bases, there was a span of 10 bases. This CDR3 is built from 15 residues. In nucleotides, the CDR3 is TGTGCCAGCAGCTCCCAGGGCTCCTCTGGAAACACCATATATTTT. Protein product: CASSSQGSSGNTIYF.

The CDR3 sequence: CASSRVGQGLETQYF. CDR3 sequence (DNA): TGTGCCAGCAGTAGGGTGGGACAGGGCTTGGAGACCCAGTACTTC. The V gene is TRBV28, the J gene TRBJ2-5, with 9 bases fitting TRBD1. CDR3 length equals 15 residues. V shed 5 bases and J 5 bases; nucleotides not matched to a gene: 9. Germline-derived CDR1 and CDR2 are MDHEN and SYDVKM.

V gene TRBV19 combines with J gene TRBJ1-5; TRBD1 agrees at 9 bases. J lost 6 bases, V lost 9 bases, and 12 bases had no gene match. The CDR3 spans 15 residues. Germline assignment: CDR1 LNHDA and CDR2 SQIVND (reference sequence). For the CDR3, the DNA is TGTGCCAGCACTAGGGTGGACAGGGGTTTTCAGCCCCAGCATTTT. Residues: CASTRVDRGFQPQHF.

The chain joins TRBV7-9 to TRBJ2-5; TRBD2 matches 11 bases. The CDR3 spans 16 residues. CDR1 and CDR2 from the germline V gene are SEHNR and FQNEAQ (reference sequence). The junction had 5 bases not matched to a gene; V was cut back by 2 bases and J by 3 bases. CDR3 sequence reads: CASSLSLAGGEETQYF. The CDR3 coding sequence is TGTGCCAGCAGCTTATCCCTAGCGGGGGGTGAAGAGACCCAGTACTTC.

The chain is built from TRBV6-5 and TRBJ1-1; unclear D gene. Germline V gene sequence: CDR1 MNHEY, CDR2 SVGAGI. The CDR3 sequence is 15 residues long. V was clipped by 2 bases and J by 6 bases, with 16 bases between them. CDR3 DNA: TGTGCCAGCAGTTACGATTGGGATTGGTCGGCTGAAGCTTTCTTT. Amino acids: CASSYDWDWSAEAFF.

The chain links TRBV5-1 to TRBJ1-1, with TRBD1 matching over 8 bases. Per the germline V gene, CDR1 is SGHRS and CDR2 is YFSETQ. This CDR3 has 15 residues. With 0 bases clipped from V and 2 bases from J, the junction kept 3 bases outside the gene matches. This chain's CDR3 is CASSLETGANTEAFF. CDR3 DNA sequence: TGCGCCAGCAGCTTGGAGACAGGGGCAAACACTGAAGCTTTCTTT. The complete variable domain, with remaining parts taken from reference TRBV5-1 and TRBJ1-1, reads KAGVTQTPRYLIKTRGQQVTLSCSPISGHRSVSWYQQTPGQGLQFLFEYFSETQRNKGNFPGRFSGRQFSNSRSEMNVSTLELGDSALYLCASSLETGANTEAFFGQGTRLTVV.

V gene TRBV14 combines with J gene TRBJ2-1; 14 bases line up with TRBD2. Unmatched junction bases numbered 3, after V lost 4 bases and J lost 7 bases. From germline, CDR1 is SGHDN and CDR2 FVKESK. CDR3 length: 15 residues. CDR3 nucleotide sequence: TGTGCCAGCAGCCCGGGACTAGCGGGAGTTAATGAGCAGTTCTTC. It translates to CASSPGLAGVNEQFF.

The chain employs TRBV2 and TRBJ1-2; 8 bases fit TRBD1. The CDR3 is made up of 14 amino acids. Germline V gene data show CDR1 as SNHLY and CDR2 as FYNNEI. J was trimmed by 0 bases and V by 6 bases; bases with no gene match: 3. Here the CDR3 reads CASRGTGSNYGYTF. DNA of the CDR3: TGTGCCAGCAGAGGGACAGGATCTAACTATGGCTACACCTTC. The entire variable domain, with the rest obtained from reference TRBV2 and TRBJ1-2, is as follows: EPEVTQTPSHQVTQMGQEVILRCVPISNHLYFYWYRQILGQKVEFLVSFYNNEISEKSEIFDDQFSVERPDGSNFTLKIRSTKLEDSAMYFCASRGTGSNYGYTFGSGTRLTVV.

CDR3 nucleotides: TGTGCCAGCAGCCCGACGGACAGGTCTCGATATGGCTACACCTTC. This translates into CASSPTDRSRYGYTF. The chain has TRBV3-1 (or the pseudogene TRBV3-2) and TRBJ1-2, with 7 bases aligning to TRBD1. Trimming cost V 4 bases and J 5 bases; bases outside gene matches: 10. The CDR3 contains 15 residues. Germline CDR1 LGHDT, CDR2 YNNKEL (reference sequence).

The chain joins TRBV28 to TRBJ2-7, with 9 bases fitting TRBD2. CDR1 and CDR2 (germline): MDHEN, SYDVKM. CDR3 length: 15 residues. Germline trimming cut 3 bases from V and 6 bases from J; bases unmatched to any gene: 9. CDR3 loop: CASSFLLREGREQYF. CDR3 coding DNA: TGTGCCAGCAGTTTTCTCTTGCGGGAGGGCCGCGAGCAGTACTTC.

The chain links TRBV9 to TRBJ1-1; D not certain. The germline CDR1 and CDR2 sequences are SGDLS and YYNGEE. Trimming took off 0 bases at V and 3 bases at J, with 9 bases between the two ends. The CDR3 totals 14 residues. Here the CDR3 reads CASSVAGEYTEAFF. CDR3 nucleotides: TGTGCCAGCAGCGTAGCCGGGGAATACACTGAAGCTTTCTTT. The variable domain in full, completed from reference TRBV9 and TRBJ1-1, reads DSGVTQTPKHLITATGQRVTLRCSPRSGDLSVYWYQQSLDQGLQFLIQYYNGEERAKGNILERFSAQQFPDLHSELNLSSLELGDSALYFCASSVAGEYTEAFFGQGTRLTVV.

The genes are TRBV2 and TRBJ2-7, with 8 bases aligning to TRBD1. The V and J ends lost 6 bases and 4 bases, in that order; junction bases with no gene match: 11. Per germline, CDR1 SNHLY and CDR2 FYNNEI. The CDR3 sequence is 15 residues long. The CDR3 loop reads CASRPLGQVGYEQYF. CDR3 DNA: TGTGCCAGCAGACCTTTGGGACAGGTTGGGTACGAGCAGTACTTC. The whole variable domain, remainder taken from reference TRBV2 and TRBJ2-7, is EPEVTQTPSHQVTQMGQEVILRCVPISNHLYFYWYRQILGQKVEFLVSFYNNEISEKSEIFDDQFSVERPDGSNFTLKIRSTKLEDSAMYFCASRPLGQVGYEQYFGPGTRLTVT.

The gene calls are TRBV2 and TRBJ1-4, with D unclear. The CDR3 loop spans 10 amino acids. Germline-derived CDR1 and CDR2 are SNHLY and FYNNEI. Trimming left V 6 bases short and J 8 bases short, with 4 bases between. Here the CDR3 reads CASRREKLFF. The CDR3 DNA reads TGTGCCAGCAGACGGGAAAAACTGTTTTTT.

The chain combines TRBV4-1 with TRBJ2-3; 12 bases match TRBD2. CDR3 length: 19 amino acids. Trimming cost V 4 bases and J 4 bases; bases outside gene matches: 15. Germline CDR1 is MGHRA and CDR2 is YSYEKL. In nucleotides, the CDR3 is TGCGCCAGCAGCCTCCTCGGGACTAGCGGGCGCCTCGCTTCAGATACGCAGTATTTT. Translation gives CASSLLGTSGRLASDTQYF.

The V call is TRBV6-6, the J call TRBJ2-7; 8 bases agree with TRBD2. CDR3 length equals 14 residues. Trimming removed 6 bases from V and 3 bases from J; junction bases left unmatched: 7. Germline V CDR1 and CDR2: MNHNY, SVGAGI (reference sequence). The CDR3 coding sequence is TGTGCCAGCAGCCTCACTAGCGGCCACTACGAGCAGTACTTC. Protein sequence: CASSLTSGHYEQYF.

The chain employs TRBV30 and TRBJ2-1; D is tentatively TRBD1 or TRBD2 (5 bases each). V was cut by 7 bases and J by 1 base, with 20 bases left in between. The germline V gene has CDR1 GTSNPN and CDR2 SVGIG (reference sequence). The length of the CDR3 is 16 residues. As DNA, the CDR3 is TGTGCCTTCCAGAGAGGGCCCAGGGTTTCCTACAATGAGCAGTTCTTC. Its protein product is CAFQRGPRVSYNEQFF.

The chain has TRBV12-3 or TRBV12-4 and TRBJ1-2, with a tentative D call TRBD1 (5 bases). The CDR3 contains 13 residues. Trimming cost V 6 bases and J 6 bases, with 14 bases left between them. The CDR3 loop is CASRPLAGDGYTF. In DNA form, the CDR3 reads TGTGCCAGCAGACCACTTGCGGGGGATGGCTACACCTTC.

V gene TRBV23-1 combines with J gene TRBJ1-5; D is uncertain. TRBV23-1 is sorted into the ORF group, with uncertain function. The CDR3 runs to 16 residues. The germline V and J ends were trimmed by 3 bases and 4 bases, with 16 bases remaining between them. CDR3 region: CASSHLENLGNQPQHF. In DNA form, the CDR3 reads TGCGCCAGCAGTCACCTCGAAAACTTGGGTAATCAGCCCCAGCATTTT.

This clone was picked up a small number of times. V is TRBV30 and J is TRBJ1-4; perhaps TRBD1 as D (6 bases). The V end was cut by 2 bases, the J end by 8 bases, with 18 bases between. CDR3 length: 15 amino acids. CDR1 and CDR2 from the germline V gene are GTSNPN and SVGIG (reference sequence). DNA for the CDR3: TGTGCCTGGAGTCTAACTCGGGGGGGCGCGGAAAAACTGTTTTTT. Protein: CAWSLTRGGAEKLFF. Full variable domain (rest looked up from reference TRBV30 and TRBJ1-4): SQTIHQWPATLVQPVGSPLSLECTVEGTSNPNLYWYRQAAGRGLQLLFYSVGIGQISSEVPQNLSASRPQDRQFILSSKKLLLSDSGFYLCAWSLTRGGAEKLFFGSGTQLSVL.

The chain combines TRBV7-9 with TRBJ2-3; D unclear. CDR3 length: 13 amino acids. Germline V gives CDR1 SEHNR, CDR2 FQNEAQ (reference sequence). Deletions cut 3 bases from V and 0 bases from J, with 4 bases between. The CDR3 loop reads CASSFGSTDTQYF. The CDR3 region has the DNA TGTGCCAGCAGCTTCGGTAGCACAGATACGCAGTATTTT.

Here the CDR3 DNA reads TGTGCCAGTAGTGAGCAGGTTTACTATGGCTACACCTTC. Its protein is CASSEQVYYGYTF. The chain uses TRBV19 and TRBJ1-2, with no clear D. V lost 5 bases to trimming and J lost 3 bases, with 10 bases between them. From germline, CDR1 is LNHDA and CDR2 SQIVND (reference sequence). There are 13 residues in the CDR3.

The chain carries TRBV11-2 and TRBJ2-5; 10 nucleotides line up with TRBD2. The CDR3 spans 15 residues. Germline CDR1 and CDR2: SGHAT and FQNNGV. The V gene end was trimmed by 2 bases and the J gene end by 5 bases; junction bases not matched to a gene: 5. As DNA, the CDR3 is TGTGCCAGCAGCTTAAGCGGGAGGGCTTGGGAGACCCAGTACTTC. The encoded protein is CASSLSGRAWETQYF.

The V and J genes are TRBV9 and TRBJ2-1; D gene unclear. Deletions cut 0 bases from V and 7 bases from J, with 14 bases between. Germline V gene lookup returns CDR1 SGDLS and CDR2 YYNGEE. The CDR3 is 15 residues long. The CDR3 nucleotides read TGTGCCAGCAGCGTAGACGGGTCGGTGAGGAATGAGCAGTTCTTC. Amino acid sequence: CASSVDGSVRNEQFF.

The chain employs TRBV27 and TRBJ2-7; D may be TRBD1 (6 bases). CDR1 is MNHEY, CDR2 SMNVEV, per germline (reference sequence). The CDR3 loop spans 13 amino acids. Trimming shortened V by 8 bases and J by 2 bases, and 13 bases separated the two germline ends. As DNA, the CDR3 is TGTGCCAGCCGGGACATCAGAACCTACGAGCAGTACTTC. This gives the protein CASRDIRTYEQYF.

This chain connects TRBV19 to TRBJ2-7, with D unresolved. CDR1 LNHDA and CDR2 SQIVND come from the germline V gene (reference sequence). V lost 5 bases, J lost 4 bases, and 9 bases lay in between. The CDR3 has 12 residues. CDR3 amino acids: CASSLLGYEQYF. The CDR3 nucleotides read TGTGCCAGTAGTCTCCTGGGGTACGAGCAGTACTTC.